This record covers a single TCR beta chain. Antigen: not known. The CDR3 runs to 16 residues. With 1 base clipped from V and 2 bases from J, the junction kept 8 bases outside the gene matches. Germline-derived CDR1 and CDR2 are SGHVS and FQNEAQ. The record originates from a study of Ad26.COV2.S vaccination and SARS-CoV-2 variants. Using immunoSEQ multiplex PCR, the repertoire was profiled, and TCRdb retains in-frame clones only, with some absent. The sample shows about 350,000 clones, about 91% of them seen only once. Overall study results and limits: The study found similar non-spike TCR breadth in vaccine and placebo recipients. Reported post-vaccination CD8+ and CD4+ T cell responses to spike showed substantial breadth. TCR breadth and depth analyses may have underestimated total T cell responses.

The chain recombines TRBV7-8 with TRBJ2-7, with TRBD2 identical over 7 bases. This receptor was taken from a human donor who had recovered from COVID-19. Sequenced material: peripheral blood, taken after recovery from COVID-19. The CDR3 sequence is CASSLEVAGTPYEQYF. CDR3 coding DNA: TGTGCCAGCAGCTTAGAGGTAGCGGGTACACCCTACGAGCAGTACTTC.